This T cell receptor (beta chain) was profiled in a study of blood T cell repertoires in COVID-19. Study overall: Collection of acute and convalescent COVID-19 samples took place in the United States, Italy and Spain. PBMCs, B-cell-depleted T cells, or T cells were the source of the cDNA or gDNA that made up the material.

Assay used: immunoSEQ multiplex PCR; TCRdb lists only in-frame clones, some missing. This repertoire shows 130,000 to 150,000 clones, 84% found once; its top ten account for more than 4.5%. The CDR3 contains 14 residues. The V and J ends lost 2 bases and 3 bases respectively, with 10 bases between them. CDR1 and CDR2 from the germline V gene are SGHRS and YFSETQ. The TCR originated in a woman between 50 and 59 years old who had been exposed to COVID-19. The chain has TRBV5-1 and TRBJ2-3, with D maybe TRBD1 (5 bases). Sequenced sample: PBMCs or T cells enriched from blood (not recorded which). CDR3 DNA sequence: TGCGCCAGCAGCTTCCGCAGGGATACAGATACGCAGTATTTT. It yields the protein CASSFRRDTDTQYF. The variable domain in full, with the rest retrieved from reference TRBV5-1 and TRBJ2-3, is KAGVTQTPRYLIKTRGQQVTLSCSPISGHRSVSWYQQTPGQGLQFLFEYFSETQRNKGNFPGRFSGRQFSNSRSEMNVSTLELGDSALYLCASSFRRDTDTQYFGPGTRLTVL.